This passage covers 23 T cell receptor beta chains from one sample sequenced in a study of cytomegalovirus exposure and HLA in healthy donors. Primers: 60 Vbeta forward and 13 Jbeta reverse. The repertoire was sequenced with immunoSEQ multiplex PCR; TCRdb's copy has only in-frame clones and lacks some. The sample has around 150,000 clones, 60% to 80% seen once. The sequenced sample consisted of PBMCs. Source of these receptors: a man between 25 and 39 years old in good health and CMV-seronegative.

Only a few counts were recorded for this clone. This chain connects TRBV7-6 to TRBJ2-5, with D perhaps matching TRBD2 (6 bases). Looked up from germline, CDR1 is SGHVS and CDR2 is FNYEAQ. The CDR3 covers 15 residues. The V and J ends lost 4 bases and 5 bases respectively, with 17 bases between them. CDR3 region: CASSSTRRVGETQYF. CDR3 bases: TGTGCCAGCAGCTCCACCCGGAGGGTTGGGGAGACCCAGTACTTC.

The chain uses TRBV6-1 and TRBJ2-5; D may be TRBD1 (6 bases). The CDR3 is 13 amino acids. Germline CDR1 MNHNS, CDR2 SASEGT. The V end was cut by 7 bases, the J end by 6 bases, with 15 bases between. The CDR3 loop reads CASKNRVEKTQYF. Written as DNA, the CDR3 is TGTGCCAGCAAGAACAGGGTGGAAAAGACCCAGTACTTC.

CDR3 in amino acids: CASSVAPYQETQYF. For the CDR3, the DNA is TGTGCCAGCAGCGTAGCTCCGTACCAAGAGACCCAGTACTTC. V is TRBV9 and J is TRBJ2-5; D gene uncertain. Germline V gene lookup returns CDR1 SGDLS and CDR2 YYNGEE. The CDR3 is 14 residues long. Trimming removed 0 bases at V and 0 bases at J, with 6 bases between.

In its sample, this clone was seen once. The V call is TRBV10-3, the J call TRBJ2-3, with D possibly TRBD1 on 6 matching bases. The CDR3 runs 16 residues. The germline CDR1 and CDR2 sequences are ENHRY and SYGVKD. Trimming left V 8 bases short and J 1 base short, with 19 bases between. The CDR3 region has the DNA TGTGCCATCGAAGGTTCACAGGGTCGTGGCACAGATACGCAGTATTTT. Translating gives CAIEGSQGRGTDTQYF.

The CDR3 region has the DNA TGTGCCAGTAGTTCCAACTCTGGGGCCAACGTCCTGACTTTC. This gives the protein CASSSNSGANVLTF. The gene calls are TRBV19 and TRBJ2-6; D call uncertain. V shed 5 bases and J shed 0 bases, with 5 bases lying between them. The CDR3 has 14 amino acids. The germline gives CDR1 LNHDA, CDR2 SQIVND (reference sequence).

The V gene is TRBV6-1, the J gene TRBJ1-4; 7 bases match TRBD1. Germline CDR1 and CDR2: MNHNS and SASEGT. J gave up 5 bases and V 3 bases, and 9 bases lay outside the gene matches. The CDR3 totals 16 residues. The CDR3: CASSDLSGGRNEKLFF. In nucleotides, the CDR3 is TGTGCCAGCAGTGATCTGTCAGGGGGACGAAATGAAAAACTGTTTTTT.

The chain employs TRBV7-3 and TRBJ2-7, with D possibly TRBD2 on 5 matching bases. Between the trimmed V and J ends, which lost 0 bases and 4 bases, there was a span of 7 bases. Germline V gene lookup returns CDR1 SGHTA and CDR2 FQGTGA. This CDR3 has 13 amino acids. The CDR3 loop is CASSLTSGYEQYF. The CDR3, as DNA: TGTGCCAGCAGCTTAACGTCGGGGTACGAGCAGTACTTC.

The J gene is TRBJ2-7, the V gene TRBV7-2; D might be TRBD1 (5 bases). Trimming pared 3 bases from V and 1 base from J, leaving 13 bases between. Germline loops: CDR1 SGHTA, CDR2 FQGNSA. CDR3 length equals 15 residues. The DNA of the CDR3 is TGTGCCAGCAGCTTTGTCTACAGGAAATCCTACGAGCAGTACTTC. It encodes CASSFVYRKSYEQYF. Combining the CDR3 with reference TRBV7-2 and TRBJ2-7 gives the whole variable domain GAGVSQSPSNKVTEKGKDVELRCDPISGHTALYWYRQSLGQGLEFLIYFQGNSAPDKSGLPSDRFSAERTGGSVSTLTIQRTQQEDSAVYLCASSFVYRKSYEQYFGPGTRLTVT.

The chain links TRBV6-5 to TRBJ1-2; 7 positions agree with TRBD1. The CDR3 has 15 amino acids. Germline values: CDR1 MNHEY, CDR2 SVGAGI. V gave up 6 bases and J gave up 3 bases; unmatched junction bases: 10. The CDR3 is CASREGAQNYYGYTF. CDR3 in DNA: TGTGCCAGCAGGGAGGGGGCCCAAAATTACTATGGCTACACCTTC.

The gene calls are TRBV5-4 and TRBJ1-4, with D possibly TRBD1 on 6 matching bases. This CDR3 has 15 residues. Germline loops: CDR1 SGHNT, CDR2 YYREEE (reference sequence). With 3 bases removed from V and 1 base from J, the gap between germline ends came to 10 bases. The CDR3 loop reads CASSSGQRTNEKLFF. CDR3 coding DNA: TGTGCCAGCAGCTCAGGACAGAGAACTAATGAAAAACTGTTTTTT.

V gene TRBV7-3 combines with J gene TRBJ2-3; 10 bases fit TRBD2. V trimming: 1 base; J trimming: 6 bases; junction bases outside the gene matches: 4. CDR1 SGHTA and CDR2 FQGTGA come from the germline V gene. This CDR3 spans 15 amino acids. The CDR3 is CASSLRSGRADTQYF. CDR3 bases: TGTGCCAGCAGCTTAAGGAGCGGGAGGGCCGATACGCAGTATTTT. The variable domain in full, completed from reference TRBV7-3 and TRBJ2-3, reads GAGVSQTPSNKVTEKGKYVELRCDPISGHTALYWYRQSLGQGPEFLIYFQGTGAADDSGLPNDRFFAVRPEGSVSTLKIQRTERGDSAVYLCASSLRSGRADTQYFGPGTRLTVL.

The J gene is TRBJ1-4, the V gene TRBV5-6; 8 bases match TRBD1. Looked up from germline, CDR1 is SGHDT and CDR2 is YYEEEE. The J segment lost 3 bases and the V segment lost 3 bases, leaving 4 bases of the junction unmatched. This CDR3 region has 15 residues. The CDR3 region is CASSYTGGANEKLFF. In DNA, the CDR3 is TGTGCCAGCAGCTATACAGGGGGTGCTAATGAAAAACTGTTTTTT.

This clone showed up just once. CDR3 sequence reads: CASSLVSGGAYEQYF. The CDR3 DNA follows: TGTGCCAGCAGCTTAGTGTCCGGCGGGGCTTACGAGCAGTACTTC. The rearrangement joins TRBV11-2 to TRBJ2-7, with a tentative D call TRBD2 (6 bases). V was pared by 1 base and J by 4 bases, with 14 bases between. The germline V gene encodes CDR1 SGHAT and CDR2 FQNNGV. The CDR3 spans 15 residues.

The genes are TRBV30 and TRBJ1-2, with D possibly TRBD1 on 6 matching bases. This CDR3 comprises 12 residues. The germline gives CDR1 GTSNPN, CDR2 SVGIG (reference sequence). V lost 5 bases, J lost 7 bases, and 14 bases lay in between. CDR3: CAWAGDLGGYTF. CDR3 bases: TGTGCCTGGGCAGGGGACCTGGGTGGCTACACCTTC.

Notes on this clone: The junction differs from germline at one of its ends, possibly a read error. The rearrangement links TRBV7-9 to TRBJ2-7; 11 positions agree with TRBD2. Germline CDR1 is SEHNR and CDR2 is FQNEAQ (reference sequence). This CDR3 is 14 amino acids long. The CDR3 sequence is CASRLAGGTYEQYF. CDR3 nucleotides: TGTGCCAGCAGGTTAGCGGGAGGGACCTACGAGCAGTACTTC. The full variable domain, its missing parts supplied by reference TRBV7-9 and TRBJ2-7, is DTGVSQNPRHKITKRGQNVTFRCDPISEHNRLYWYRQTLGQGPEFLTYFQNEAQLEKSRLLSDRFSAERPKGSFSTLEIQRTEQGDSAMYLCASRLAGGTYEQYFGPGTRLTVT.

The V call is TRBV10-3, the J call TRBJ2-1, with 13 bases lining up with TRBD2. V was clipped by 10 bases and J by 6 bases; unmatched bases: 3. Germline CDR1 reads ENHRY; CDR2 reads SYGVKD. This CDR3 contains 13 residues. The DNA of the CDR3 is TGTGCCACCGGACTAGCGGGAGCCAATGAGCAGTTCTTC. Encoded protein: CATGLAGANEQFF.

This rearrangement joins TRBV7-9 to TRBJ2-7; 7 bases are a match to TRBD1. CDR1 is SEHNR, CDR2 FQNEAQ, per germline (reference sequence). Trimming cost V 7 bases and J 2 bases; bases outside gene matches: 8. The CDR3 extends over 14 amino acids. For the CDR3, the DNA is TGTGCCAGCAATTCCGGGACAGAGGCCTACGAGCAGTACTTC. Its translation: CASNSGTEAYEQYF.

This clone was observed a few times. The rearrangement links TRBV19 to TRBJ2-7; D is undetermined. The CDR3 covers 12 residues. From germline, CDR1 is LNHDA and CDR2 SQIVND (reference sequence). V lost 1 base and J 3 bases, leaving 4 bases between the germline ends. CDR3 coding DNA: TGTGCCAGTAGTATAGTCGGCTACGAGCAGTACTTC. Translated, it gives CASSIVGYEQYF.

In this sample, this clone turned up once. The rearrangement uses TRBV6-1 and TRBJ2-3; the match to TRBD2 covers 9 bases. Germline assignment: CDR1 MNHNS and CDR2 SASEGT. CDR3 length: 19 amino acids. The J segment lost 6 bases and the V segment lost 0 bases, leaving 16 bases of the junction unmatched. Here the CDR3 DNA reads TGTGCCAGCAGTGAAGCGGCTAGCGGGGAGTTTGGTAGGCTTGATACGCAGTATTTT. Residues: CASSEAASGEFGRLDTQYF.

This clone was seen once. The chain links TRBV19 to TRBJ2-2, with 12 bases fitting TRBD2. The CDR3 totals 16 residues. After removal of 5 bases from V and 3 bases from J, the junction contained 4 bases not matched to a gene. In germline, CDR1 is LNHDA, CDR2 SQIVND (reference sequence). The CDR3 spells CASSLAGGGYTGELFF. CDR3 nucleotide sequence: TGTGCCAGTAGTCTAGCGGGAGGGGGGTACACCGGGGAGCTGTTTTTT.

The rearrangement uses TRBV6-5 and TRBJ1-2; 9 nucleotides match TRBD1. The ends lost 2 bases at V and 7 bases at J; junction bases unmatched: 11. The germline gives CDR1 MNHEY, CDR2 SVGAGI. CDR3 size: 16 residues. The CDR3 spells CASSYGTGLALSGYTF. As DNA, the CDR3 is TGTGCCAGCAGTTACGGGACAGGGCTCGCGTTAAGTGGCTACACCTTC.

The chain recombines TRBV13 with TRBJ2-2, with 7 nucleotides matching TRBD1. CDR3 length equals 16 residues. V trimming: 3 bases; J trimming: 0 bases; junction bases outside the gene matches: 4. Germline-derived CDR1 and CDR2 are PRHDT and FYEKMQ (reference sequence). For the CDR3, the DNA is TGTGCCAGCAGCTTTGACAGGGTATCGAACACCGGGGAGCTGTTTTTT. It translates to CASSFDRVSNTGELFF. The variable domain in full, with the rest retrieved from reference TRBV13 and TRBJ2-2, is AAGVIQSPRHLIKEKRETATLKCYPIPRHDTVYWYQQGPGQDPQFLISFYEKMQSDKGSIPDRFSAQQFSDYHSELNMSSLELGDSALYFCASSFDRVSNTGELFFGEGSRLTVL.

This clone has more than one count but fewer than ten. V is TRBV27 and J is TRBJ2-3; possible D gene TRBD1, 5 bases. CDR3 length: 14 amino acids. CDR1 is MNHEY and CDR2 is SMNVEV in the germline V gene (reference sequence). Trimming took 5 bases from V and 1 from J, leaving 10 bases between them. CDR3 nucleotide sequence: TGTGCCAGCAGTGCTTTGACAGGCACAGATACGCAGTATTTT. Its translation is CASSALTGTDTQYF.